The T cell receptor (beta chain) described here comes from a study of cytomegalovirus exposure and HLA in healthy donors (TCRdb year 2017). For the study in its entirety: In an earlier analysis of some 610 of the donors, about 260 Gb of sequence data and roughly 100 million unique TCR beta sequences from approximately 180 million T cells were reported. HLA typing covered class I and class II loci at four-digit resolution. The later analysis used no new phenotypic data to find candidate immune exposures, relying instead on TCR beta sequences and their occurrence across donors. In a later genetic analysis, genome-wide SNP genotypes for about 65% of the 666 donors were used, and that subset was treated as a discovery cohort. In an earlier analysis of roughly 600 of the donors, high-throughput TCR beta sequencing was used to judge whether each TCR beta V gene segment behaved as functional or pseudogenic. Using immunosequencing, the study profiled T cell repertoires from around 680 subjects and related those repertoires to cytomegalovirus serostatus. Donor age, sex, ethnicity and CMV serostatus were compiled alongside the repertoire data. On average, about 200,000 unique TCR beta nucleotide sequences were sequenced per donor among several hundred genotyped donors of the cohort, with roughly 18% of those sequences being non-productive. Four to six DR-DQ haplotypes were handled as single units for association and clustering because linkage in the cohort was strong. The genetic ancestry cluster associated with self-reported Caucasian donors included about 81% of the 300 to 450 genotyped donors. The study aimed to test whether cataloging public T cell receptors could reveal signatures of past pathogen exposure. High-throughput TCR immunosequencing, statistical association of individual TCRs with disease status, and machine learning were combined to predict cytomegalovirus infection status. A later analysis re-examined previously published TCR beta repertoires from 500 to 700 donors and added high-resolution HLA genotyping to investigate patterns of TCR occurrence. Along with the approximately 700-subject first cohort, a separate validation cohort of approximately 110 different subjects was used. Every discovery cohort repertoire had been produced on one sequencing platform. Around 320 gigabases of sequencing data and roughly 90 million unique TCR sequences were included in an early release covering 500 to 750 HLA-typed donors. Typing coverage varied by locus: 629-630 donors for A, B, C, DRB1 and DQB1; 500 to 550 for DQA1; about 590 for DPA1; 400 to 480 for DPB1. Study-wide conclusions, independent of this receptor: In an earlier analysis of several hundred of the donors, most TCR beta V segments were observed in productive rearrangements about 87% or about 30% of the time, broadly matching IMGT annotations. Because the 87-base-pair reads could not distinguish some IMGT-functional V segments, including TRBV6-2 and TRBV6-3, those segments were excluded. At a false discovery rate of 0.05, a later analysis linked about 17,000 TCR beta sequences to specific HLA alleles. Sequencing depth was assumed to be roughly uniform across donors in the presence/absence analyses, though that assumption may not hold. The study gave a list of under 200 TCR beta chains associated with cytomegalovirus. A cluster of highly shared sequence variants was judged likely to be a technical artifact of the sequencing pipeline. Compared with the 666-donor mean, donors in an Asian-associated ancestry cluster had fewer N-insertions in productive TCRs, according to a later genetic analysis. CMV serostatus was the only immune exposure information available for the cohort. In this cohort, only TCR beta chains were sequenced, and detectable features were limited by the absence of alpha or paired-chain data. Because some donors lacked HLA typing at each locus, the association tests relied only on the typed subset. A later genetic analysis associated a missense DCLRE1C variant with V-gene and J-gene trimming of TCR beta chains, and an independent cohort replicated the association. Linkage disequilibrium might explain the correlated functional status among segregating V segments, but an unknown experimental factor could not be ruled out. Most CMV-associated TCR beta chains appeared to be HLA-restricted in a later analysis, and the HLA associations seemed to be driven largely by CMV exposure. The authors suggested that the approach could potentially be extended to other disease states and immunological phenotypes. A later analysis reported that several top co-occurrence clusters appeared linked to parvovirus B19, influenza, CMV and Epstein-Barr virus. A later analysis found that TCR association rates varied across HLA loci, with DRB1 alleles showing the most associated TCRs and HLA-C alleles the fewest. The classifier was reported to diagnose cytomegalovirus status with high specificity and sensitivity in both the original and validation cohorts. A later analysis found that HLA-associated TCR beta chains were more clonally expanded and had lower generation probabilities than equally common non-associated chains. Roughly 17 rarely observed V segments, including chromosome 9 orphons, were excluded from the earlier analysis of a few hundred of the donors because counts were too low. A few of the identified cytomegalovirus-associated TCR beta chains were confirmed in vitro to be specific for cytomegalovirus antigens. When HLA alleles, especially DR and DQ, strongly co-occurred, attributing TCR associations to individual alleles was difficult. While some public TCRs were present in many individuals, most TCR sequences turned up only very rarely across donors. A further reported finding was that TCR beta sequences accurately predicted the HLA-A and HLA-B alleles for most subjects in the first cohort.

The cohort comprised some 730 healthy bone marrow donors. All cohort members were sampled while nominally healthy, although unrecorded immune exposures were likely present. The donor was CMV seronegative and was included in the group of a few hundred seronegative cohort members. Each donor provided a peripheral blood sample, and peripheral blood mononuclear cells were used for TCR beta sequencing. Genomic DNA was extracted from the blood cell samples with the Qiagen DNeasy Blood Extraction Kit. A note on this clone: The specificity of this receptor is unknown. No base quality information exists; no much larger clone differs at one position.

From cysteine to phenylalanine, the CDR3 is 16 amino acids long. Only CDR3 DNA remains: 48 bases, in frame from the first base. The junction shows trimming of 0 bases on V and 0 bases on J, plus 11 bases between the germline ends. CDR1 and CDR2 are read off the germline V gene as SGDLS and YYNGEE. The library was obtained by the immunoSEQ multiplex PCR assay. The multiplex PCR relied on a mix of 60 forward primers for TCR Vbeta segments and 13 reverse primers for TCR Jbeta segments. The CDR3 region of rearranged TCR beta genes was amplified from genomic DNA with a multiplex PCR assay. The Illumina HiSeq System was used to sequence the amplified TCR beta libraries as 87-base-pair reads. Processing in the source paper ran as follows. In a later analysis, 80 million or so unique TCR beta chains were counted across the approximately 640 repertoires, and roughly 9.9 million of these chains were shared by at least two donors. A nearest-neighbor algorithm error-corrected the raw reads and collapsed the reads into unique sequences, merging closely related sequences to remove PCR and sequencing errors. V, D and J gene segments were assigned by aligning CDR3 sequences to IMGT reference sequences. For a sequence to be retained, a match of at least six nucleotides to both a V gene segment and a J gene segment was required. A rearrangement was called productive if the CDR3 had no stop codons and remained in frame with V and J, and every other rearrangement was called non-productive. Following IMGT convention, CDR3 was defined as the stretch from the second conserved V-encoded cysteine up to the conserved J-encoded phenylalanine. In an earlier analysis of around 570 of the donors, sequences lacking an unambiguous match to a single V gene segment were excluded. In an earlier analysis of a few hundred of the donors, V segments were called functional above 56.7% productive rearrangements and were called segregating when the between-donor standard deviation exceeded 5%. A statistical classification framework was built to diagnose cytomegalovirus status from the catalog of TCR beta chain sequences. A later analysis assigned V and J genes by comparing TCR nucleotide sequences with IMGT/GENE-DB human TR gene sequences. A later analysis assigned CDR3 sequences and most-parsimonious VDJ recombination scenarios with the TCRdist pipeline. In a later analysis, each TCR beta chain was defined by its CDR3 amino acid sequence together with its V-gene family, and reads lacking a unique V-gene family were excluded. As a way to deal with suspected cross-contamination and a sequencing artifact, a later analysis dropped over 550 nucleotide sequences that were highly shared and had low generation probability. In a later analysis, a clonal expansion index was calculated for each public chain from normalized within-repertoire ranks of inferred template counts. Generation probabilities in a later analysis came from a VDJ recombination model fitted to out-of-frame rearrangements, and those results were checked against IGoR. In a later analysis, hypergeometric tests were used to score TCR-TCR, TCR-HLA and TCR-CMV co-occurrence, with a repertoire-size bias correction applied to TCR pairs. To estimate false discovery rates, a later analysis permuted the HLA or CMV assignments 20 times. In a later analysis, co-occurring TCRs were grouped using DBSCAN, and TCRdist sequence similarity was added for clustering within HLA-allele-positive subsets. Repertoires with fewer than 30,000 or more than 120,000 public chains, plus five repertoires with anomalous nucleotide sharing, were excluded from co-occurrence clustering. TCRdb took over this immuneACCESS table, retaining in-frame rearrangements with V and J assigned. Such tables are incomplete; in checked studies, under half of the missing clones stem from an unresolved V gene, and the remainder is unexplained. That table furnishes V, J and clone size, whereas the DNA furnished D and trimming. The sample table contains more than 110,000 clones; only one count was recorded for about three quarters of them. The ten largest clones take up around 1.2% of the sample.

The receptor comes from a middle-aged woman in good health and CMV-seronegative. The sample taken for sequencing was PBMCs. This chain is built from TRBV9 and TRBJ2-3; TRBD2 is a possible D gene, resting on 5 matching bases. The DNA sequence reads TGTGCCAGCAGCGTAGGGGTGGGAGAAAGCACAGATACGCAGTATTTT. Its amino acids are CASSVGVGESTDTQYF.